The 8 T cell receptor beta chains in this list originate from one sample, sequenced in a study of early T cells in non-severe SARS-CoV-2 infection. TCRdb fed the 5' RACE reads into MiXCR, producing one record per CDR3 protein. The sample records nearly 60,000 distinct CDR3 sequences, over 9.5% being singletons. Sample: whole blood. The receptor source for this set is an adult who was a healthcare worker with PCR-confirmed SARS-CoV-2 infection or an uninfected control (not recorded which).

The rearrangement joins TRBV7-2 to TRBJ2-7; D is perhaps TRBD1 (6 bases). Between the trimmed V and J ends, which lost 1 base and 7 bases, there was a span of 23 bases. This CDR3 region has 17 residues. In germline, CDR1 is SGHTA, CDR2 FQGNSA. The DNA for the CDR3 is TGTGCCAGCAGCTTAGACGCAGGGGTCAGCCCTCTACGGGAGCAGTACTTC. This encodes CASSLDAGVSPLREQYF.

The J gene is TRBJ2-1, the V gene TRBV4-2, with D perhaps assigned TRBD1 or TRBD2 (5 bases each). V gave up 4 bases and J gave up 7 bases, with 14 bases separating them. Germline V gene data show CDR1 as LGHNA and CDR2 as YNFKEQ. CDR3 size: 14 residues. CDR3 nucleotides: TGTGCCAGCAGCCGAGGGGCTGGCCCTAATGAGCAGTTCTTC. Its translation is CASSRGAGPNEQFF.

This clonotype was counted only a few times. This chain connects TRBV11-2 to TRBJ2-7; D call uncertain. Trimming stripped 0 bases from V and 2 bases from J, with 11 bases between. The CDR3 length is 15 residues. Germline CDR1 and CDR2: SGHAT and FQNNGV. The CDR3 DNA is TGTGCCAGCAGCTTAGATCGTCTCAGGCCCTACGAGCAGTACTTC. Translation gives CASSLDRLRPYEQYF.

The chain carries TRBV20-1 and TRBJ2-3, with D maybe TRBD2 (6 bases). The CDR3 length is 15 residues. V was trimmed by 0 bases and J by 11 bases, leaving 21 bases between them. Germline V gene sequence: CDR1 DFQATT, CDR2 SNEGSKA (reference sequence). CDR3 in DNA: TGCAGTGCTAGAGATCCGCAGACTAGAATCTCCGGGCAGTATTTT. Translated: CSARDPQTRISGQYF.

This clonotype was found a few times. The chain carries TRBV27 and TRBJ2-7; 8 bases agree with TRBD1. The CDR3 loop spans 14 amino acids. Trimming took 2 bases from V and 6 from J; bases not matched to a gene: 6. Looked up from germline, CDR1 is MNHEY and CDR2 is SMNVEV (reference sequence). CDR3 in amino acids: CASSLVSQGGEQYF. Here the CDR3 DNA reads TGTGCCAGCAGTTTAGTTTCACAGGGGGGCGAGCAGTACTTC.

The V and J genes are TRBV20-1 and TRBJ2-1; 7 bases line up with TRBD1. Germline CDR1 and CDR2: DFQATT and SNEGSKA (reference sequence). The CDR3 loop spans 15 amino acids. Losses at the gene ends were 0 bases for V and 8 bases for J; bases not matched to a gene: 10. The CDR3 region is CSARDFTGAWDEQFF. The CDR3 region has the DNA TGCAGTGCTAGAGATTTCACAGGGGCATGGGATGAGCAGTTCTTC.

V and J are TRBV3-1 and TRBJ2-5; the match to TRBD2 covers 11 bases. J gave up 5 bases and V 1 base, and 6 bases lay outside the gene matches. The CDR3 has 16 residues. CDR1 is LGHDT, CDR2 YNNKEL, per germline (reference sequence). The CDR3 region is CASSQAELAGVETQYF. In DNA, the CDR3 is TGTGCCAGCAGCCAAGCGGAACTAGCGGGAGTTGAGACCCAGTACTTC.

This clonotype was seen at least ten times. This chain joins TRBV28 and TRBJ2-5; 8 bases are shared with TRBD1. V dropped 7 bases and J dropped 4; count of bases not matched to a gene: 14. The CDR3 contains 16 residues. Germline V gene lookup returns CDR1 MDHEN and CDR2 SYDVKM. CDR3 loop: CASTPETGVGIETQYF. The CDR3 DNA follows: TGTGCCAGCACACCCGAGACAGGGGTCGGGATAGAGACCCAGTACTTC.